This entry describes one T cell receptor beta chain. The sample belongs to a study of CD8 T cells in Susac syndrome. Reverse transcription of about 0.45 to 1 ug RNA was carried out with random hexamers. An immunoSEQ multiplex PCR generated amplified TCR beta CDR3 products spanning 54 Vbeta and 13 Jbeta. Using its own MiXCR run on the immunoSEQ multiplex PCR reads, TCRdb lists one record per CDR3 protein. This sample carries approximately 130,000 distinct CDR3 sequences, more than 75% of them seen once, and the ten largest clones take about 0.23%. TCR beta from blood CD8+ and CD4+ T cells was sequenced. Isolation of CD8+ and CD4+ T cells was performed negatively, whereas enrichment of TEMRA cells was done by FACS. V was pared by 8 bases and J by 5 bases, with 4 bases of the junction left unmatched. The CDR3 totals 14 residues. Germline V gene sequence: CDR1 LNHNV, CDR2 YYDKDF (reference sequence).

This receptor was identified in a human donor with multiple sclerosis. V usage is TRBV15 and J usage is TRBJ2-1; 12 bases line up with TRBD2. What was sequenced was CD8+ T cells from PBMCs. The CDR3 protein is CATARLAGDNEQFF. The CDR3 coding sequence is TGTGCCACCGCGAGACTAGCGGGAGACAATGAGCAGTTCTTC.